These T cell receptor beta chains were read from a single sample in a study of vaccination and CD4 T cells after COVID-19. TCRdb passed the PCR reads through MiXCR, listing each CDR3 protein once. Of thousands of distinct CDR3 sequences detected, roughly 60% appear once; the ten largest clones hold around an eighth. Their target antigens are unknown. The input for sequencing was cultured CD4+ T cells from blood, taken after SARS-CoV-2 vaccination. Receptor source: a human donor with COVID-19. The CDR3 runs from the conserved cysteine through the conserved F or W. D genes are given only for firm matches. Only some rows state a clone size, as once, few, many or a class for expanded clones.

J,D,size,V,CDR3,DNA
TRBJ1-2,.,medium-sized,TRBV20-1,CSARSPDDGNYGYTF,TGCAGTGCTAGATCCCCCGATGACGGGAACTATGGCTACACCTTC
TRBJ1-5,TRBD1,.,TRBV19,CASSKQGGISNQPQHF,TGTGCCAGTAGTAAGCAGGGGGGGATTAGCAATCAGCCCCAGCATTTT
TRBJ1-6,.,once,TRBV14,CASSQDLGSYSPLHF,TGTGCCAGCAGCCAAGATCTGGGTTCGTATTCACCCCTCCACTTT
TRBJ2-7,TRBD2,.,TRBV20-1,CSVRVGTSAYEQYF,TGCAGTGTCAGAGTCGGGACTAGCGCGTACGAGCAGTACTTC
TRBJ1-5,.,.,TRBV19,CASSIDPQGSLTHF,TGTGCCAGTAGTATAGATCCTCAGGGTTCGCTAACCCATTTT
TRBJ2-7,TRBD2,.,TRBV2,CASTLAAYEQYF,TGTGCCAGCACCCTAGCGGCCTACGAGCAGTACTTC
TRBJ2-7,.,few,TRBV7-2,CASIPRADSYEQYF,TGTGCCAGCATCCCTAGGGCCGATTCCTACGAGCAGTACTTC
TRBJ1-1,.,few,TRBV15,CATSREKGGSTEAFF,TGTGCCACCAGCAGAGAAAAGGGGGGAAGCACTGAAGCTTTCTTT
TRBJ2-3,.,few,TRBV20-1,CSAIGRGTQYF,TGCAGTGCTATAGGTCGAGGTACGCAGTATTTT
TRBJ2-5,.,.,TRBV24-1,CATSPTGSETQYF,TGTGCCACCAGTCCCACTGGCTCAGAGACCCAGTACTTC
TRBJ1-5,TRBD1,.,TRBV5-1,CASSLETGGQPQHF,TGCGCCAGCAGCTTGGAAACAGGGGGACAGCCCCAGCATTTT
TRBJ1-2,TRBD1,.,TRBV15,CATSERRGGAVRGYTF,TGTGCCACCAGCGAGCGCAGAGGGGGCGCGGTTAGGGGCTACACCTTC
TRBJ2-5,.,once,TRBV19,CASSIPGWGETQYF,TGTGCCAGTAGTATCCCGGGATGGGGGGAGACCCAGTACTTC
TRBJ1-6,.,.,TRBV10-2,CASSEGTANSPLHF,TGCGCCAGCAGTGAAGGGACGGCGAATTCACCCCTCCACTTT
TRBJ1-5,.,.,TRBV15,CATSRDLLRGRSNQPQHF,TGTGCCACCAGCAGAGATCTCCTGAGAGGGCGCAGCAATCAGCCCCAGCATTTT
TRBJ2-7,.,few,TRBV7-3,CASSLSGPPSYEQYF,TGTGCCAGCAGCCTCTCTGGGCCGCCTTCCTACGAGCAGTACTTC
TRBJ2-5,.,.,TRBV10-2,CASSVSTTPSQETQYF,TGCGCCAGCAGTGTTAGCACTACACCCTCTCAAGAGACCCAGTACTTC
TRBJ1-2,.,.,TRBV5-4,CASSLDGGYTF,TGTGCCAGCAGCTTGGACGGGGGCTACACCTTC
TRBJ2-7,.,once,TRBV28,CAIEEGSQTDEQYF,TGTGCCATCGAGGAGGGAAGCCAGACTGACGAGCAGTACTTC
TRBJ2-7,.,.,TRBV6-1,CASRDWRVNEQYF,TGTGCCAGCAGGGACTGGCGCGTAAACGAGCAGTACTTC
TRBJ2-2,TRBD1,.,TRBV20-1,CSARAPGQLTGELFF,TGCAGTGCTAGAGCCCCGGGACAGCTCACCGGGGAGCTGTTTTTT
TRBJ1-1,.,.,TRBV30,CAWSQGVNTEAFF,TGTGCCTGGAGTCAGGGCGTGAACACTGAAGCTTTCTTT
TRBJ1-6,.,few,TRBV6-1,CASSSTEASPLHF,TGTGCCAGCAGCTCCACCGAGGCCTCACCCCTCCACTTT
TRBJ2-3,.,.,TRBV7-9,CASSPDGLETDTQYF,TGTGCCAGCAGCCCAGATGGTCTAGAGACAGATACGCAGTATTTT
TRBJ2-7,.,.,TRBV20-1,CSATPLGNEQCF,TGCAGTGCTACCCCTCTGGGCAACGAGCAGTGCTTC
TRBJ1-6,TRBD1,.,TRBV4-2,CASSQEGQGYSPLHF,TGTGCCAGCAGCCAAGAGGGACAGGGATATTCACCCCTCCACTTT
TRBJ1-2,.,few,TRBV7-2,CASSLSAGNYGYTF,TGTGCCAGCAGCTTATCCGCGGGTAACTATGGCTACACCTTC
TRBJ2-5,.,.,TRBV4-2,CASKEQPTSQETQYF,TGTGCCAGCAAAGAGCAGCCCACTTCCCAAGAGACCCAGTACTTC